This T cell receptor (beta chain) was sequenced for a study of control samples from healthy donors and cancer patients (dated by TCRdb to between 2020 and 2021). Libraries were constructed by the immunoSEQ multiplex PCR assay. The clones in this table, taken by TCRdb from immuneACCESS, are in-frame only. Not every clone is retained; where verified, under half of the shortfall comes from an unresolved V gene, and the cause of the rest is unknown. The sample table on file contains roughly 200,000 clones. Under 2.5% of the sample is in the top ten clones. As for this clone: The target of this receptor is not known.

The germline V gene supplies CDR1 MNHEY and CDR2 SVGAGI. The CDR3, cysteine through phenylalanine, is 15 amino acids long. The CDR3 DNA has 45 bases and is translated from base 1. Clipping removes 0 bases from V and 6 bases from J, with 7 as the unmatched junction base count. The specimen sequenced was blood. This sequence originates from a woman in her 30s in good health. The chain links TRBV6-5 with TRBJ1-2; 7 middle bases align to TRBD1. In nucleotides, the sequence is TGTGCCAGCAGTTACTCGACCGAGGGGGCTAATGGCTACACCTTC. This encodes CASSYSTEGANGYTF.